This TCR beta chain is from a study of molecular identifiers for immune sequencing clone quantification. Study-level findings and limits: Effector cells kept over 98% of their molecules in clones above 20 RNA copies, while naive cells kept under 1% there.

This clonotype was seen ten or more times. Its antigen is as yet unknown. The CD8+CD4-CCR7+CD45RA+ phenotype defined the sorted naive CD8 T cells. Preparation of the bulk TCR libraries relied on previously described methods and listed TCR primers. TCRdb used MiXCR to reprocess the PCR reads, holding one entry per CDR3 protein. The sample gives tens of thousands of distinct CDR3 sequences, around 20% of which show up once; under 1.5% is in the top ten. The CDR3 totals 15 residues. The germline V gene has CDR1 DFQATT and CDR2 SNEGSKA (reference sequence). V lost 6 bases to trimming and J lost 0 bases; unmatched junction nucleotides: 9.

The sequenced material came from naive CD8+ T cells from blood, with Jurkat cell RNA spiked in. Documented subset: FACS-sorted CD8+CD4-CCR7+CD45RA+ naive T cells. The chain uses TRBV20-1 and TRBJ2-7; 9 bases map to TRBD2. The clonotype comes from a human donor in good health. Some libraries in this study had Jurkat cell RNA spiked in. CDR3 bases: TGCAGTGCACGAGACAAAGCGGGAGGCTCCTACGAGCAGTACTTC. It yields the protein CSARDKAGGSYEQYF.